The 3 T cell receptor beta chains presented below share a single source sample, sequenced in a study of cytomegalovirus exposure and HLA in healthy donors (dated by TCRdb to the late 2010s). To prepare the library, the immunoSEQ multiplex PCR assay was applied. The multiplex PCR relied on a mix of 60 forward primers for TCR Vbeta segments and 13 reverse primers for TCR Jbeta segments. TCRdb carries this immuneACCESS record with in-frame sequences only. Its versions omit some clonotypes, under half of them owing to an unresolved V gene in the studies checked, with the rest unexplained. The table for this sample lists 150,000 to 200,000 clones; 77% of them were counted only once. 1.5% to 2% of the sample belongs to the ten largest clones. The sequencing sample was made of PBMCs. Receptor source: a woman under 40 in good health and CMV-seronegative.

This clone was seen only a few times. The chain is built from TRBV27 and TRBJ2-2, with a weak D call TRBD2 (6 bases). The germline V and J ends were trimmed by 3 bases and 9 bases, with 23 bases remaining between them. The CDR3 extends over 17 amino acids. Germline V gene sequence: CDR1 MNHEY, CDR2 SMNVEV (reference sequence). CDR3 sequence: CASSFKWSGWRDRELFF. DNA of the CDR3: TGTGCCAGCAGTTTTAAGTGGTCAGGGTGGAGGGATAGGGAGCTGTTTTTT.

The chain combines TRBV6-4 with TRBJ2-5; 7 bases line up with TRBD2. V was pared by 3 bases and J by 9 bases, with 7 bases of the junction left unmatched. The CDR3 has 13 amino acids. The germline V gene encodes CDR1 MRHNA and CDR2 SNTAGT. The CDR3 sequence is CASSEVRGEAQYF. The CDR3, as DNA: TGTGCCAGCAGTGAGGTCCGGGGGGAGGCCCAGTACTTC.

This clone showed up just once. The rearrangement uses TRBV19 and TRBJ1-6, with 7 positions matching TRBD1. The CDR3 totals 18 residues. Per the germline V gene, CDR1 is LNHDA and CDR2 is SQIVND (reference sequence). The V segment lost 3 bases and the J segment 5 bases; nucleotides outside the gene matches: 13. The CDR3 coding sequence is TGTGCCAGTAGTATTGAGGGGGCCGAAAGGGGCAATAATTCACCCCTCCACTTT. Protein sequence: CASSIEGAERGNNSPLHF.